This TCR beta chain was documented in a study of blood T cell repertoires in COVID-19. Overall study: The origin of the acute and convalescent COVID-19 samples was the United States, Italy and Spain. T cells, B-cell-depleted T cells, or PBMCs provided the cDNA or gDNA that served as material.

In the study's own analysis: Nucleated cell number was recorded as an estimate derived from reference gene primer amplification. Profiling relied on immunoSEQ multiplex PCR, and the TCRdb table lists in-frame clones only, not all of them. The D gene and trimming were derived from the DNA, and the V and J assignments and clone size from that table. The top ten clones hold roughly 8.3% of a sample with around 150,000 clones, around 84% of them seen once. It was during active infection that Seattle patients were enrolled and then longitudinally followed. This CDR3 region has 13 residues. The V end was cut by 3 bases, the J end by 2 bases, with 7 bases between. The germline V gene encodes CDR1 SGHAT and CDR2 FQNNGV.

The sequencing input was peripheral blood. The chain carries TRBV11-2 and TRBJ1-1; maybe TRBD1 (5 bases). The source of this sequence is a woman in her fifties or sixties with COVID-19, enrolled during active disease. The CDR3 nucleotides read TGTGCCAGCAGCTTCGACAGAAACACTGAAGCTTTCTTT. It codes for CASSFDRNTEAFF.